This T cell receptor (beta chain) was identified during a study of Graves' ophthalmopathy and Graves' hyperthyroidism. Using RNA transcripts, the TCR beta CDR3 regions were amplified. In the first round, RT-PCR was carried out with HTBI primers, and a multiplex PCR formed the second round. Each CDR3 protein gets one entry after TCRdb re-called the multiplex PCR reads with MiXCR. This sample has over a million distinct CDR3 sequences, with 35% to 45% found just once. With 6 bases clipped from V and 4 bases from J, the junction kept 11 bases outside the gene matches. The germline CDR1 and CDR2 sequences are DFQATT and SNEGSKA (reference sequence). The CDR3 sequence is 14 residues long. About this clonotype itself: Its target is unknown.

Findings and caveats of the study: Sensitivity of approximately 90% and specificity of less than 82% were achieved when a 13-signature model separated ophthalmopathy from stable hyperthyroidism.

Other autoimmune diseases, uncontrolled infections, pregnancy or lactation led to the exclusion of patients. This sequence joins TRBV20-1 and TRBJ2-7; TRBD1 matches at 8 bases. This TCR came from an adult man with Graves' hyperthyroidism. Material for sequencing was peripheral blood or thyroid tissue (not recorded which). In DNA form, the CDR3 reads TGCAGTGCCCGCCGGACAGGGCCCGTGTACGAGCAGTACTTC. Its protein is CSARRTGPVYEQYF.